The 16 T cell receptor beta chains presented below share a single source sample, sequenced in a study of shared clonotypes between healthy human individuals. Naive CD8 cells lacked CD45RO, underwent positive selection for CCR7 and left out terminally differentiated effector memory CD45RA+ cells. TCRdb keeps only in-frame clones here, not all; method: immunoSEQ multiplex PCR. The sample lists some 2,000,000 clones, 85% to 95% occurring once. Sequencing was performed on naive CD8+ T cells sorted from blood. These receptors all come from a man aged 18 to 29 in good health.

The chain joins TRBV19 to TRBJ2-7; TRBD1 agrees at 8 bases. The CDR3 covers 16 residues. Germline trimming cut 3 bases from V and 4 bases from J; bases unmatched to any gene: 11. Germline CDR1 reads LNHDA; CDR2 reads SQIVND (reference sequence). CDR3: CASSIDPGQGRYEQYF. CDR3 nucleotide sequence: TGTGCCAGTAGTATTGATCCAGGACAGGGTCGATACGAGCAGTACTTC.

The chain employs TRBV28 and TRBJ2-7; D is unresolved. Per the germline V gene, CDR1 is MDHEN and CDR2 is SYDVKM. The CDR3 length is 12 residues. Trimming pared 3 bases from V and 7 bases from J, leaving 10 bases between. CDR3 sequence reads: CASSFWTSEQYF. The CDR3 bases are TGTGCCAGCAGTTTCTGGACCTCTGAGCAGTACTTC.

The chain is built from TRBV4-1 and TRBJ2-2, with D tentatively TRBD1 or TRBD2 (5 bases each). The germline V and J ends were trimmed by 3 bases and 5 bases, with 16 bases remaining between them. The CDR3 covers 16 residues. Germline CDR1 and CDR2: MGHRA and YSYEKL. CDR3: CASSQDSGSGTGELFF. In DNA form, the CDR3 reads TGCGCCAGCAGCCAGGATTCAGGGTCGGGGACCGGGGAGCTGTTTTTT.

The chain employs TRBV5-6 and TRBJ1-4, with no clear D. V dropped 0 bases and J dropped 13 bases, with 22 bases sitting between them. CDR1 and CDR2 from the germline V gene are SGHDT and YYEEEE. The CDR3 length is 16 residues. The CDR3 region is CASSLAPGSSLIGLFF. The CDR3 DNA reads TGTGCCAGCAGCTTGGCCCCGGGAAGCAGCCTGATCGGACTGTTTTTT.

With regard to this clone: Other DNA sequences within the sample encode an identical CDR3. The chain recombines TRBV10-3 with TRBJ2-5, with TRBD2 matching over 11 bases. With V trimmed by 3 bases and J by 2 bases, 2 bases remained unmatched. Germline values: CDR1 ENHRY, CDR2 SYGVKD. CDR3 length equals 15 residues. CDR3 DNA: TGTGCCATCAGTGACTTAGCGGGGGGGCAAGAGACCCAGTACTTC. Translating gives CAISDLAGGQETQYF.

This clone was observed a single time. The chain is built from TRBV27 and TRBJ2-7; weak D call: TRBD2 (6 bases). Per the germline V gene, CDR1 is MNHEY and CDR2 is SMNVEV (reference sequence). The CDR3 has 14 residues. The V gene lost 3 bases and the J gene lost 3 bases, with 12 bases spanning the gap. CDR3 in DNA: TGTGCCAGCAGTTTCAACGGGAGAAGCTACGAGCAGTACTTC. Translating gives CASSFNGRSYEQYF.

The CDR3 spells CASDRGYGYTF. CDR3 in DNA: TGTGCCAGCGACAGGGGTTATGGCTACACCTTC. The V and J genes are TRBV9 and TRBJ1-2, with TRBD1 identical over 8 bases. This CDR3 has 11 residues. The ends lost 7 bases at V and 5 bases at J; junction bases unmatched: 1. Germline assignment: CDR1 SGDLS and CDR2 YYNGEE.

This sequence joins TRBV11-2 and TRBJ2-7; 9 nucleotides line up with TRBD1. The CDR3 totals 14 residues. Germline CDR1 SGHAT, CDR2 FQNNGV. Unmatched junction bases numbered 5, after V lost 1 base and J lost 7 bases. Here the CDR3 reads CASSLGTGAWEQYF. DNA for the CDR3: TGTGCCAGCAGCTTAGGGACAGGGGCCTGGGAGCAGTACTTC.

A note on this clone: Other DNA sequences within the sample encode an identical CDR3. The V gene is TRBV9, the J gene TRBJ2-7, with a tentative D call TRBD2 (6 bases). CDR3 size: 15 residues. Per germline, CDR1 SGDLS and CDR2 YYNGEE. Between the trimmed V and J ends, which lost 0 bases and 3 bases, there was a span of 13 bases. The CDR3 spells CASSVGGVSSYEQYF. The DNA for the CDR3 is TGTGCCAGCAGCGTAGGGGGGGTCAGCAGCTACGAGCAGTACTTC.

Details on this clone: This sample includes further DNA sequences coding for the same CDR3. CDR3 nucleotides: TGTGCCAGCAGTTACTTAGCGGGAGCGGACGAGCAGTACTTC. It translates to CASSYLAGADEQYF. This chain connects TRBV6-5 to TRBJ2-7, with TRBD2 identical over 9 bases. Unmatched junction bases numbered 3, after V lost 1 base and J lost 5 bases. Germline CDR1 reads MNHEY; CDR2 reads SVGAGI. This CDR3 spans 14 amino acids.

This chain joins TRBV14 and TRBJ2-7, with TRBD2 identical over 8 bases. V lost 4 bases to trimming and J lost 3 bases; unmatched junction nucleotides: 14. Germline V gene lookup returns CDR1 SGHDN and CDR2 FVKESK. The CDR3 length is 17 residues. CDR3 sequence (DNA): TGTGCCAGCAGCCCAACTAGCGGCGATCCAAACTACTACGAGCAGTACTTC. The encoded protein is CASSPTSGDPNYYEQYF.

This chain connects TRBV7-9 to TRBJ2-7; TRBD1 or TRBD2 may be the D gene (5 bases each). This CDR3 comprises 16 residues. Trimming removed 2 bases from V and 3 bases from J, with 17 bases in between. CDR1 and CDR2 from the germline V gene are SEHNR and FQNEAQ (reference sequence). The CDR3 DNA is TGTGCCAGCAGCTTAACGAAGGGAGTTGGGGGCTACGAGCAGTACTTC. Residues: CASSLTKGVGGYEQYF.

Notes on this clone: Other DNA sequences in this specimen translate into the identical CDR3. The chain links TRBV2 to TRBJ2-7; D is tentatively TRBD1 or TRBD2 (6 bases each). Per germline, CDR1 SNHLY and CDR2 FYNNEI. Trimming left V 7 bases short and J 4 bases short, with 11 bases between. The CDR3 length is 12 residues. CDR3 nucleotide sequence: TGTGCCAGCACGGAGGGGGGTTACGAGCAGTACTTC. Translation gives CASTEGGYEQYF.

This chain connects TRBV5-1 to TRBJ2-2; possibly TRBD2 for D (5 bases). CDR1 is SGHRS and CDR2 is YFSETQ in the germline V gene. V was trimmed by 4 bases and J by 1 base, leaving 14 bases between them. This CDR3 has 16 residues. The CDR3 DNA reads as TGCGCCAGCAGCCCCCGGGGTAGCGAGAACACCGGGGAGCTGTTTTTT. Amino acids: CASSPRGSENTGELFF.

The V call is TRBV5-4, the J call TRBJ1-1; maybe TRBD1 (5 bases). V lost 4 bases and J lost 0, with 13 bases in between. Per germline, CDR1 SGHNT and CDR2 YYREEE (reference sequence). The CDR3 loop spans 15 amino acids. The CDR3 protein is CASSRSWGVNTEAFF. The CDR3 DNA sequence: TGTGCCAGCAGCCGCTCCTGGGGGGTGAACACTGAAGCTTTCTTT.

To note about this clone: This specimen includes other DNA sequences encoding the same CDR3. The chain combines TRBV10-3 with TRBJ1-1; unclear D gene. The germline gives CDR1 ENHRY, CDR2 SYGVKD. V was pared by 3 bases and J by 2 bases, with 4 bases between. The length of the CDR3 is 12 residues. The CDR3 is CAISDTNTEAFF. CDR3 in DNA: TGTGCCATCAGTGACACCAACACTGAAGCTTTCTTT.